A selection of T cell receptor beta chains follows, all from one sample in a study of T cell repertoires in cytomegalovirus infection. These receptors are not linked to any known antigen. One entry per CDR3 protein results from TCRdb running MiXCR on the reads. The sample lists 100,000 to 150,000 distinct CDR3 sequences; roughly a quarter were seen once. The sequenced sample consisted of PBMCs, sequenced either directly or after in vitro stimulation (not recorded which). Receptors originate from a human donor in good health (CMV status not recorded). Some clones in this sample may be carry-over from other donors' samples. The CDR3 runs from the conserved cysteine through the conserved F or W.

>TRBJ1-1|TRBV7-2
CASSPGLGMNTEAFF
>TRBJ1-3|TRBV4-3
CASSQSITGSSGNTIYF
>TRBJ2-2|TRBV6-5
CASKSQTSGTTGELFF
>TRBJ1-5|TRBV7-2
CASSFGRNNQPQHF
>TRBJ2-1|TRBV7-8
CASSLRRLATSYNEQFF
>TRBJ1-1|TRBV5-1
CASSLDTLTGGGEAFF
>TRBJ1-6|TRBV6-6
CASLRSSYNSPLHF
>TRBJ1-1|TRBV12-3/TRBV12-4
CASSLSPNMNTEAFF
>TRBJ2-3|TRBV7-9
CASSLMVRGSDTQYF
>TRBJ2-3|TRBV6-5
CASSIAGKSTDTQYF
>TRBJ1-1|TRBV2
CASERVNTEAFF
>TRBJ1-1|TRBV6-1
CASSEAVTEAFF
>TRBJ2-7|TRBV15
CATSRGGGGQNYEQYF
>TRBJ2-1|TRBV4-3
CASSQENRENEQFF
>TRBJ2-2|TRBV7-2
CASSLALTAGTGELFF
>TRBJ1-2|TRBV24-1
CATSDAGAGGYTF
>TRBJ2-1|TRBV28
CASSPLRDRGWYNEQFF
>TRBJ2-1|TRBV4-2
CASSQDTSGRIGQFF
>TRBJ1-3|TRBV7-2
CASSRGDGGNTIYF
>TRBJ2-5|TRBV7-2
CASSTRNGTPFTF
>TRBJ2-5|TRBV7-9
CASSDPAETQYF
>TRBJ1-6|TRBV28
CAAIEGSSYNSPLHF
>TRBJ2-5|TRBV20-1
CSARVGPETQYF
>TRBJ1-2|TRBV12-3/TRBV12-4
CASDQGQGYGYTF
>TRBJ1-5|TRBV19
CASSTVAGARNQPQHF
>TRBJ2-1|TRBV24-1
CATSAGGSNNEQFF
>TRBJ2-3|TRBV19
CASSGTATDTQYF
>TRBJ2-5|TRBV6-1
CASSYAGPGETQYF
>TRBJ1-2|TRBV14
CASSQVRTGPIDYGYTF
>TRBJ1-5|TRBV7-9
CASSLEGGGDRQPQHF
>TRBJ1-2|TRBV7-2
CASSPGQGDGYGYTF
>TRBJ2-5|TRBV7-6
CASSLVSAGKETQYF
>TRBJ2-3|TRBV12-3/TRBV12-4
CASSNTDTQYF
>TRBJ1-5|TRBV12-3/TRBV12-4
CASSLFGDQPQHF
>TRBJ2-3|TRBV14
CASSQAVGRATQYF
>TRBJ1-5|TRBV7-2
CASSLEGWWGNQPQHF
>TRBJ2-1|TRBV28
CASRSLGTSGSERYNEQFF
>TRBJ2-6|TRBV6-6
CASSIVLAGYSGANVLTF
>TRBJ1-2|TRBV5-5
CASSLDRGGSANYGYTF
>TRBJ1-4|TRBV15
CATSTGRINEKLFF
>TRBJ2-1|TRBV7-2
CASSPPTGGNEQFF
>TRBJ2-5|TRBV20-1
CSASISSGRGETQYF
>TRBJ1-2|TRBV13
CASSLNRGNYGYTF
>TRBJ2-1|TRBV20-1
CSASEYQSYNEQFF
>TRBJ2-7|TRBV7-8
CASSLRRVRPYEQYF
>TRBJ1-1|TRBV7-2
CASSLRLTEAFF
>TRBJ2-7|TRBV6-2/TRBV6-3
CASSVDRATYEQYF
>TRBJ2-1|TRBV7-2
CASSTQAGSGHNEQFF
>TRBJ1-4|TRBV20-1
CSARSRQDKLFF
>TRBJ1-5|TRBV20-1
CSAISGAGQPQHF
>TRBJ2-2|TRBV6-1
CASSPRQGTGELFF
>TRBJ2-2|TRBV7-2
CASSLNSFANTGELFF
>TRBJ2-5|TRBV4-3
CASSQETDQETQYF
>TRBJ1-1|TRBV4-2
CASSHTRVNTEAFF
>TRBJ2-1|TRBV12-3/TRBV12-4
CASSFGGLAGDNEQFF
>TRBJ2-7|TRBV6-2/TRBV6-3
CASSYSGLAYEQYF
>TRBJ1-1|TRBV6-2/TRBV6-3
CASNDYVGPTEAFF
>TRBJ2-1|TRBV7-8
CASSIITTGLAGNEQFF
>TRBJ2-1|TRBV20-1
CSASKGTSGYNEQFF
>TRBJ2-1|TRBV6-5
CASRDRPTYNEQFF